This record covers a single T cell receptor beta chain. The entry originates in a study of blood T cell repertoires in COVID-19. Study-level background: Acute-phase and convalescent COVID-19 samples originated in the United States, Italy and Spain. T cells, B-cell-depleted T cells, or PBMCs provided the cDNA or gDNA that served as material.

Study members were between roughly 18 and 100 years old and lived in approximately 25 US regions. The CDR3 is 16 residues long. After removal of 0 bases from V and 8 bases from J, the junction contained 6 bases not matched to a gene. The germline gives CDR1 ENHRY, CDR2 SYGVKD. Method: immunoSEQ multiplex PCR; TCRdb's copy keeps in-frame clones and lacks some. The sample holds just over 300,000 clones, around 87% seen once. The chain has TRBV10-3 and TRBJ2-1; TRBD2 matches at 11 bases. What was sequenced was PBMCs or T cells enriched from blood (not recorded which). The sequence derives from a woman younger than 30 with acute COVID-19. The CDR3 here is CAISESIGLAGHEQFF. Written as DNA, the CDR3 is TGTGCCATCAGTGAGTCGATAGGACTAGCGGGTCATGAGCAGTTCTTC.